Below are 29 T cell receptor beta chains sequenced from a single sample in a study of cytomegalovirus exposure and HLA in healthy donors. The PCR was carried out with 60 Vbeta primers and 13 Jbeta primers. Assay used: immunoSEQ multiplex PCR; TCRdb lists only in-frame clones, some missing. The repertoire holds 120,000 or so clones, with over 60% as singletons. Input material: PBMCs. The receptor source for this set is a human donor in good health.

The J gene is TRBJ2-7, the V gene TRBV9, with a weak D call TRBD1 (5 bases). The germline gives CDR1 SGDLS, CDR2 YYNGEE. Trimming took 0 bases from V and 2 from J, leaving 12 bases between them. The length of the CDR3 is 15 residues. Here the CDR3 reads CASSVGGYQTYEQYF. In DNA, the CDR3 is TGTGCCAGCAGCGTAGGGGGCTACCAGACCTACGAGCAGTACTTC.

The genes are TRBV9 and TRBJ2-2; 10 bases map to TRBD2. CDR1 and CDR2 (germline): SGDLS, YYNGEE. The V gene end was trimmed by 4 bases and the J gene end by 6 bases; junction bases not matched to a gene: 6. The CDR3 contains 15 residues. The CDR3 region has the DNA TGTGCCAGCAGCCGGTCTAGCGGGAGTTCCGGGGAGCTGTTTTTT. Translated, it gives CASSRSSGSSGELFF.

The chain couples TRBV11-2 to TRBJ2-1; TRBD2 matches at 16 bases. This CDR3 is 17 amino acids long. Unmatched junction bases numbered 9, after V lost 1 base and J lost 12 bases. CDR1 is SGHAT, CDR2 FQNNGV, per germline. This chain's CDR3 is CASSLVRGTSGRARQFF. The CDR3 nucleotides are TGTGCCAGCAGCTTAGTTAGGGGGACTAGCGGGAGGGCCCGGCAGTTCTTC. Full variable domain (missing parts from reference TRBV11-2 and TRBJ2-1): EAGVAQSPRYKIIEKRQSVAFWCNPISGHATLYWYQQILGQGPKLLIQFQNNGVVDDSQLPKDRFSAERLKGVDSTLKIQPAKLEDSAVYLCASSLVRGTSGRARQFFGPGTRLTVL.

V and J are TRBV11-2 and TRBJ2-7; 9 bases are shared with TRBD2. The CDR3 has 15 residues. V trimming: 5 bases; J trimming: 3 bases; junction bases outside the gene matches: 8. Germline CDR1 and CDR2: SGHAT and FQNNGV. CDR3 sequence (DNA): TGTGCCAGCAGCCCCCGGGAGACTAGCGGCTACGAGCAGTACTTC. Translated, it gives CASSPRETSGYEQYF.

V usage is TRBV21-1 and J usage is TRBJ2-2; the listed D gene, TRBD2, was not tested against the DNA. TRBV21-1 is assigned pseudogene status. CDR3 size: 18 residues. The CDR3 protein is CASSKWWLAGSNTGELFF. Here the CDR3 DNA reads TGTGCCAGCAGCAAATGGTGGCTAGCGGGGTCGAACACCGGGGAGCTGTTTTTT.

The chain carries TRBV6-5 and TRBJ2-1; 13 nucleotides agree with TRBD2. CDR3 size: 16 residues. Unmatched junction bases numbered 6, after V lost 0 bases and J lost 10 bases. The germline CDR1 and CDR2 sequences are MNHEY and SVGAGI. Here the CDR3 DNA reads TGTGCCAGCAGTTACTCTCGGACTAGCGGGAGTGACGAGCAGTTCTTC. Translating gives CASSYSRTSGSDEQFF.

Here the CDR3 reads CASSGEGREYTDTQYF. CDR3 sequence (DNA): TGTGCCAGCAGCGGAGAGGGAAGGGAGTACACAGATACGCAGTATTTT. This rearrangement joins TRBV7-2 to TRBJ2-3; a possible D gene is TRBD2 (5 bases). This CDR3 region has 16 residues. V lost 5 bases and J lost 2, with 17 bases in between. CDR1 is SGHTA, CDR2 FQGNSA, per germline.

The chain combines TRBV9 with TRBJ2-3; TRBD2 aligns across 8 bases. Germline CDR1 reads SGDLS; CDR2 reads YYNGEE. The CDR3 covers 16 residues. V gave up 4 bases and J gave up 4 bases; unmatched junction bases: 11. The DNA for the CDR3 is TGTGCCAGCAGCCGGATAGCGGGAATTTTTGCAGATACGCAGTATTTT. Translated: CASSRIAGIFADTQYF.

This clone came up a few times. V is TRBV5-6 and J is TRBJ1-1, with D uncertain. The V gene's germline CDR1 is SGHDT and CDR2 YYEEEE. This CDR3 has 15 residues. The ends were cut back, 0 bases at V and 10 bases at J, with 19 bases in the middle. CDR3 in DNA: TGTGCCAGCAGCTTGGGGCAACGACAAGCCGGTGTAGCTTTCTTT. Amino acids: CASSLGQRQAGVAFF.

This rearrangement joins TRBV7-3 to TRBJ2-3, with 7 bases aligning to TRBD2. This CDR3 region has 15 residues. J gave up 4 bases and V 0 bases, and 4 bases lay outside the gene matches. From germline, CDR1 is SGHTA and CDR2 FQGTGA. As DNA, the CDR3 is TGTGCCAGCAGCTTAACCCTAGCGGAAGCAGATACGCAGTATTTT. This encodes CASSLTLAEADTQYF. The variable domain in full, completed from reference TRBV7-3 and TRBJ2-3, reads GAGVSQTPSNKVTEKGKYVELRCDPISGHTALYWYRQSLGQGPEFLIYFQGTGAADDSGLPNDRFFAVRPEGSVSTLKIQRTERGDSAVYLCASSLTLAEADTQYFGPGTRLTVL.

The rearrangement uses TRBV19 and TRBJ1-3; D gene ambiguous. The CDR3 runs to 16 residues. V was cut by 1 base and J by 1 base, with 11 bases left in between. Germline V gene sequence: CDR1 LNHDA, CDR2 SQIVND (reference sequence). CDR3 residues: CASSIVSPGSGNTIYF. CDR3 DNA sequence: TGTGCCAGTAGTATAGTATCCCCGGGGTCTGGAAACACCATATATTTT.

The count of this clone is one. Other DNA variants within this sample encode the same CDR3. V and J are TRBV7-2 and TRBJ2-5; no reliable D call. From germline, CDR1 is SGHTA and CDR2 FQGNSA. The CDR3 extends over 15 amino acids. The germline V and J ends were trimmed by 5 bases and 1 base, with 14 bases remaining between them. As DNA, the CDR3 is TGTGCCAGCAGCCTAGTGTTACAGAGCCAAGAGACCCAGTACTTC. Residues: CASSLVLQSQETQYF.

The chain links TRBV10-1 to TRBJ1-2, with 8 bases aligning to TRBD1. This CDR3 has 13 amino acids. Germline V lookup: CDR1 WNHNN, CDR2 SYGVQD (reference sequence). With V trimmed by 6 bases and J by 8 bases, 8 bases remained unmatched. CDR3 DNA sequence: TGCGCCAGCAGCGATGGGACAGGCCGGGGCTACACCTTC. The encoded protein is CASSDGTGRGYTF.

V is TRBV6-6 and J is TRBJ1-2; D ambiguous. The CDR3 spans 14 residues. The germline CDR1 and CDR2 sequences are MNHNY and SVGAGI (reference sequence). V shed 7 bases and J shed 2 bases, with 14 bases lying between them. The CDR3 is CASTRGGMNYGYTF. DNA of the CDR3: TGTGCCAGCACGCGGGGAGGTATGAACTATGGCTACACCTTC.

J is TRBJ2-5 and V is TRBV19; D ambiguous. The CDR3 extends over 12 amino acids. V lost 6 bases and J 5 bases, leaving 10 bases between the germline ends. Germline assignment: CDR1 LNHDA and CDR2 SQIVND (reference sequence). CDR3 sequence (DNA): TGTGCCAGTAGCACAGAACGGGAGACCCAGTACTTC. Protein product: CASSTERETQYF.

The chain combines TRBV11-3 with TRBJ1-4; TRBD1 is a possible D gene (6 bases). The V gene lost 5 bases and the J gene lost 4 bases, with 11 bases spanning the gap. The CDR3 has 14 residues. The germline V gene encodes CDR1 SGHNT and CDR2 YENEEA. CDR3 in DNA: TGTGCCAGCAGCCCCGGACAGCTTAATGAAAAACTGTTTTTT. It specifies CASSPGQLNEKLFF.

The rearrangement joins TRBV18 to TRBJ1-4; 7 nucleotides agree with TRBD1. This CDR3 is 15 amino acids long. V gave up 4 bases and J gave up 5 bases; unmatched junction bases: 7. Germline V gene sequence: CDR1 KGHSH, CDR2 LQKENI. The CDR3 loop reads CASSLRDRVNEKLFF. CDR3 bases: TGTGCCAGCTCACTAAGAGACAGGGTGAATGAAAAACTGTTTTTT.

J is TRBJ1-1 and V is TRBV19; D unclear. The germline gives CDR1 LNHDA, CDR2 SQIVND (reference sequence). This CDR3 has 13 residues. Trimming took off 0 bases at V and 9 bases at J, with 11 bases between the two ends. Here the CDR3 DNA reads TGTGCCAGTAGTATAGAACGGTCCGGGAAAGCTTTCTTT. It codes for CASSIERSGKAFF.

The gene calls are TRBV21-1 and TRBJ1-2; no DNA check was done on the table's D call, TRBD1. TRBV21-1 is reported as a pseudogene. The CDR3 is made up of 17 amino acids. In DNA, the CDR3 is TGTGCCAGCAGCAAAGAGGGCAAGGGGGAAAGCGAAGATGGCTACACCTTC. Translation: CASSKEGKGESEDGYTF.

V and J are TRBV5-4 and TRBJ2-1; the D gene is possibly TRBD2 (5 bases). Germline V gene lookup returns CDR1 SGHNT and CDR2 YYREEE (reference sequence). V was cut by 4 bases and J by 8 bases, with 19 bases left in between. The CDR3 spans 15 residues. CDR3 protein: CASSLPRGAGDEQFF. Here the CDR3 DNA reads TGTGCCAGCAGCCTACCACGGGGTGCAGGCGATGAGCAGTTCTTC.

This chain joins TRBV2 and TRBJ1-3, with D unresolved. CDR1 is SNHLY and CDR2 is FYNNEI in the germline V gene. The CDR3 consists of 16 residues. The V and J ends lost 4 bases and 0 bases respectively, with 13 bases between them. For the CDR3, the DNA is TGTGCCAGCAGTGCCGATGCAGGACTCTCTGGAAACACCATATATTTT. Its protein is CASSADAGLSGNTIYF.

The V and J genes are TRBV28 and TRBJ1-5, with D hard to call. The CDR3 has 13 amino acids. Trimming took off 5 bases at V and 6 bases at J, with 11 bases between the two ends. Looked up from germline, CDR1 is MDHEN and CDR2 is SYDVKM. CDR3 amino acids: CASSRSPGQPQHF. The DNA of the CDR3 is TGTGCCAGCAGTCGGAGTCCCGGTCAGCCCCAGCATTTT.

This clone has only one observation. The chain links TRBV10-1 to TRBJ2-6, with TRBD1 matching 7 bases. The CDR3 has 15 amino acids. Unmatched junction bases numbered 6, after V lost 8 bases and J lost 2 bases. CDR1 and CDR2 from the germline V gene are WNHNN and SYGVQD (reference sequence). CDR3 bases: TGCGCCAGCGGGGAGACAGGGACTGGGGCCAACGTCCTGACTTTC. Residues: CASGETGTGANVLTF.

The rearrangement links TRBV15 to TRBJ1-4; 7 nucleotides align to TRBD1. V was clipped by 4 bases and J by 7 bases; unmatched bases: 6. Germline V gene sequence: CDR1 LNHNV, CDR2 YYDKDF (reference sequence). The CDR3 has 14 amino acids. CDR3 nucleotide sequence: TGTGCCACCAGCAACAGGGGTAACTTTGAAAAACTGTTTTTT. This gives the protein CATSNRGNFEKLFF.

The chain combines TRBV5-4 with TRBJ2-7, with 7 positions matching TRBD2. V shed 4 bases and J 3 bases; nucleotides not matched to a gene: 10. Germline assignment: CDR1 SGHNT and CDR2 YYREEE (reference sequence). The CDR3 covers 15 residues. CDR3: CASSPTASGHYEQYF. CDR3 sequence (DNA): TGTGCCAGCAGCCCCACGGCTAGCGGCCACTACGAGCAGTACTTC.

A note on this clone: At one end the junction does not follow the germline gene, possibly because of a read error. V gene TRBV7-9 combines with J gene TRBJ1-1; D is unclear. This CDR3 comprises 18 residues. In germline, CDR1 is SEHNR, CDR2 FQNEAQ (reference sequence). The chain's CDR3 is CSSSSWSGRVGMNTEAFF. Here the CDR3 DNA reads TGTTCCAGCAGCTCCTGGAGTGGGCGAGTCGGGATGAACACTGAAGCTTTCTTT.

This clone was picked up one time. V is TRBV21-1 and J is TRBJ2-2; the table's D call TRBD2 went unverified against the DNA. TRBV21-1 is described as a pseudogene. The CDR3 runs 17 residues. CDR3 DNA: TGTGCCAGCAGCAAAGGGTGGGGACTAGCGGCTGAGGGGGAGCTGTTTTTT. Translated: CASSKGWGLAAEGELFF.

This clone was detected only once. V is TRBV20-1 and J is TRBJ2-5; D is undetermined. Deletions cut 4 bases from V and 2 bases from J, with 5 bases between. This CDR3 is built from 11 residues. Germline values: CDR1 DFQATT, CDR2 SNEGSKA (reference sequence). DNA for the CDR3: TGCAGTGCTACCAAACAAGAGACCCAGTACTTC. Protein product: CSATKQETQYF.

DNA of the CDR3: TGCAGCGTTGTCGGGTTGAACACCGGGGAGCTGTTTTTT. Amino acids: CSVVGLNTGELFF. The chain recombines TRBV29-1 with TRBJ2-2; D unresolved. The germline gives CDR1 SQVTM, CDR2 ANQGSEA. The CDR3 runs to 13 residues. The germline V and J ends were trimmed by 4 bases and 1 base, with 7 bases remaining between them.